The TCR beta chain described here comes from a study of blood T cell repertoires in COVID-19 (dated by TCRdb to 2018 to 2021). At the level of the whole study: Samples from collaborators originated in the United States, Italy and Spain and spanned both the acute and convalescent phases of COVID-19. The material from the prospective study consisted of cDNA or gDNA derived from T cells, B-cell-depleted T cells, or PBMCs. The dataset comprised deeply sampled blood TCRbeta repertoires from subjects exposed to, actively infected with, or recovered from COVID-19. A freely available public database, intended as a resource for researchers studying the immune response to SARS-CoV-2, is where the repertoires were released. Samples were obtained from the ongoing ImmuneRACE study (first 160 participants) and from 1,254 subjects provided by 6 global collaborators. A de-identified subject ID, COVID-19 status, age in years and sex were almost always included in the sample metadata. Where available, HLA class I and class II types were taken from metadata supplied by the sample provider and were not determined by assay-based typing. The paper as a whole reports these results and caveats: Clinical and demographic metadata were provided uncurated, with the amount varying by source and participant.

Whole blood was collected in K2EDTA tubes by collaborating institutions according to the institutions' own protocols. Collaborator samples were shipped for TCRbeta analysis as frozen whole blood, isolated PBMCs, or DNA extracted from either sample type. Points on this clone: This receptor's antigen is unknown. No base quality values were provided; no much bigger clone lies one nucleotide off.

TCRbeta CDR3 regions were amplified from genomic DNA using the immunoSEQ Assay, a bias-controlled multiplex PCR. The authors' pipeline ran thus. Nucleated cell counts per sample were estimated from amplification of reference gene primers within the assay. To quantify the absolute abundance of each unique TCRbeta CDR3 rearrangement, sequence reads were collapsed and filtered. For each sample, productive Simpson clonality was calculated as the square root of Simpson's diversity index across productive rearrangements. In TCRdb, the immuneACCESS table is reduced to in-frame sequences with V and J assigned. These tables do not hold every clone; where another copy was compared, an unresolved V gene accounts for under half, and the others remain unexplained. V, J and clone size derive from that table, while D and trimming were established from the DNA sequence. In this sample the table shows 70,000 to 85,000 clones, more than 70% of which occur a single time. The top ten clonotypes cover roughly 3% of the sample.

This receptor was identified in a man between 65 and 80 years old with active or convalescent COVID-19. Material: peripheral blood.

The CDR3 sequence is CASSLSPRGHEQFF. The nucleotide sequence reads as follows: TGTGCCAGCAGCTTATCCCCAAGGGGGCATGAGCAGTTCTTC. The sequence is built from TRBV7-3 and TRBJ2-1, and 7 bases in between align with TRBD1. V and J are trimmed by 2 bases and 8 bases, and the gene matches miss 6 bases of the junction. The CDR3 starts with the cysteine, ends with the phenylalanine, and has 14 residues. Of all the DNA, just the CDR3 is kept, 42 bases in frame from base 1. Via the germline V gene, CDR1 is SGHTA and CDR2 FQGTGA.